This T cell receptor (beta chain) was recorded in a study of CD8 T cells in Susac syndrome. Random hexamers served to reverse transcribe about 0.5 to 1 ug RNA. TCRdb redid the calling of the immunoSEQ multiplex PCR reads with MiXCR, one entry per CDR3 protein. Counted here are more than 65,000 distinct CDR3 sequences, about 95% occurring once; the ten biggest clones make up roughly 0.22%. Healthy donors served as age- and sex-matched controls. The V segment lost 3 bases and the J segment 5 bases; nucleotides outside the gene matches: 5. Germline V gives CDR1 LGHNA, CDR2 YSLEER. This CDR3 contains 14 residues. This clonotype was seen more than once but under ten times.

The chain couples TRBV4-3 to TRBJ2-5; 8 nucleotides align to TRBD2. Sample: CD8+ T cells from PBMCs. This TCR was recovered from a human donor in good health. This chain's CDR3 is CASSHSSGDETQYF. The DNA of the CDR3 is TGCGCCAGCAGCCACAGTAGCGGGGACGAGACCCAGTACTTC.